The clone carrying this TCR beta chain has just a few counts. CDR3 size: 14 residues. Germline lookup yields CDR1 SGDLS and CDR2 YYNGEE. Trimming took off 6 bases at V and 9 bases at J, with 18 bases between the two ends. TCRdb analysed the RT-PCR reads with MiXCR anew, one entry per CDR3 protein. The table records more than 550,000 distinct CDR3 sequences, 13% to 15% of them present only once. The sequence came from a female donor in good health, serving as a healthy control. The sequencing sample was made of memory CD4+ T cells from blood. The chain links TRBV9 to TRBJ2-2, with a possible D match to TRBD2 (5 bases). The CDR3 DNA follows: TGTGCCAGCACCCCGAGGGCTAGCTCCAGGGAGCTGTTTTTT. Translation: CASTPRASSRELFF.